This is a list of T cell receptor beta chains from one sample in a study of T cells in Graves' hyperthyroidism and ophthalmopathy. A single record per CDR3 protein comes from TCRdb applying MiXCR to the multiplex PCR reads. Of more than 500,000 distinct CDR3 sequences listed, more than 45% are singletons. The sample taken for sequencing was peripheral blood or thyroid tissue (not recorded which). The receptor set was obtained from an adult woman with Graves' disease, either hyperthyroidism or ophthalmopathy (not recorded which). CDR3s include the opening cysteine and the closing phenylalanine or tryptophan. The order of the fields is CDR3 DNA, CDR3 protein, D gene, clone size, J gene, V gene. The D gene is left open where the match is weak. The listing skips clone size in some rows; elsewhere it reads once, few, many or a size class.

cdr3_nt: TGTGCCAGCAGATTACAGGGAGAAGGATCACCCCTCCACTTT; cdr3_aa: CASRLQGEGSPLHF; d_call: NA; clone_size: many; j_call: TRBJ1-6; v_call: TRBV6-2/TRBV6-3
cdr3_nt: TGTGCCAGCAGCTCACAGGGGGCTAATGGCTACACCTTC; cdr3_aa: CASSSQGANGYTF; d_call: TRBD1; clone_size: NA; j_call: TRBJ1-2; v_call: TRBV7-3
cdr3_nt: TGTGCCAGCAGTTCCCTCCTGACTAGCGGCGGGTACGAGCAGTACTTC; cdr3_aa: CASSSLLTSGGYEQYF; d_call: TRBD2; clone_size: many; j_call: TRBJ2-7; v_call: TRBV6-5
cdr3_nt: TGCGCCAGCAGTGATGCGGGACGGTCCTACGAGCAGTACTTC; cdr3_aa: CASSDAGRSYEQYF; d_call: NA; clone_size: NA; j_call: TRBJ2-7; v_call: TRBV25-1
cdr3_nt: TGCGCCAGCAGCCTCCCCGGAGAAGGCTACACCTTC; cdr3_aa: CASSLPGEGYTF; d_call: NA; clone_size: many; j_call: TRBJ1-2; v_call: TRBV4-1
cdr3_nt: TGTGCCAGCAGCCACTCCCTCGGTCGCGCCTACGAGCAGTACTTC; cdr3_aa: CASSHSLGRAYEQYF; d_call: NA; clone_size: NA; j_call: TRBJ2-7; v_call: TRBV7-2
cdr3_nt: TGTGCCAGCGGCAGGGGCGCTAGCAATCAGCCCCAGCATTTT; cdr3_aa: CASGRGASNQPQHF; d_call: NA; clone_size: many; j_call: TRBJ1-5; v_call: TRBV6-2/TRBV6-3
cdr3_nt: TGTGCCAGCAGTTGGGACAGAATGTTTTTT; cdr3_aa: CASSWDRMFF; d_call: TRBD1; clone_size: NA; j_call: TRBJ1-4; v_call: TRBV10-3
cdr3_nt: TGTGCCAGCACCCCAGGCAATGTATACGAGCAGTACTTC; cdr3_aa: CASTPGNVYEQYF; d_call: NA; clone_size: many; j_call: TRBJ2-7; v_call: TRBV7-9
cdr3_nt: TGTGCCAGCAGACCCGAGCGGGAGCCCCTTTGGGAGCAGTTTTTT; cdr3_aa: CASRPEREPLWEQFF; d_call: TRBD2; clone_size: NA; j_call: TRBJ2-2; v_call: TRBV11-2
cdr3_nt: TGTGCCAGCAGCCTCCGGACAGGCCGCAACTATGGCTACACCTTC; cdr3_aa: CASSLRTGRNYGYTF; d_call: TRBD1; clone_size: NA; j_call: TRBJ1-2; v_call: TRBV7-9
cdr3_nt: TGCAGTGCTCTAGACCGGATGAACACTGAAAAACTGTTTTTT; cdr3_aa: CSALDRMNTEKLFF; d_call: NA; clone_size: NA; j_call: TRBJ1-4; v_call: TRBV20-1
cdr3_nt: TGCGCCAGCAGCCAAGGGATTCTAGGAGGGCCCGGCGGTGAAGCTTTCTTT; cdr3_aa: CASSQGILGGPGGEAFF; d_call: NA; clone_size: NA; j_call: TRBJ1-1; v_call: TRBV4-1
cdr3_nt: TGCAGTGCCCGGGCCCTATACGGGGAGCTGTTTTTT; cdr3_aa: CSARALYGELFF; d_call: NA; clone_size: NA; j_call: TRBJ2-2; v_call: TRBV20-1
cdr3_nt: TGTGCCAGCAGATACCTCCGGGGCAGGGTGGGGGGCTACACCTTC; cdr3_aa: CASRYLRGRVGGYTF; d_call: NA; clone_size: NA; j_call: TRBJ1-2; v_call: TRBV7-9
cdr3_nt: TGTGCCAGCAGACCCGGGACAGACGCCTCCGAGCAGTACTTC; cdr3_aa: CASRPGTDASEQYF; d_call: TRBD1; clone_size: many; j_call: TRBJ2-7; v_call: TRBV6-6
cdr3_nt: TGTGCCAGCAGCCCCCGGACTAGCGGTTACGAGCAGTACTTC; cdr3_aa: CASSPRTSGYEQYF; d_call: TRBD2; clone_size: many; j_call: TRBJ2-7; v_call: TRBV9
cdr3_nt: TGTGCCAGCAGCAGAACAGGGGGCTTTCCGTTTTCTGGAAACACCATATATTTT; cdr3_aa: CASSRTGGFPFSGNTIYF; d_call: TRBD1; clone_size: many; j_call: TRBJ1-3; v_call: TRBV7-2
cdr3_nt: TGTGCCATCAGTGACGTGGACAGGGGCCAACTGTTTTTT; cdr3_aa: CAISDVDRGQLFF; d_call: TRBD1; clone_size: NA; j_call: TRBJ1-4; v_call: TRBV10-3
cdr3_nt: TGCAGCGTTTCACCCGCGGGCGGGTACTACGAGCAGTACTTC; cdr3_aa: CSVSPAGGYYEQYF; d_call: NA; clone_size: few; j_call: TRBJ2-7; v_call: TRBV29-1
cdr3_nt: TGTGCCACCAGTGCTGTAAGCAATCAGCCCCAGCATTTT; cdr3_aa: CATSAVSNQPQHF; d_call: NA; clone_size: many; j_call: TRBJ1-5; v_call: TRBV24-1
cdr3_nt: TGCAGTGCAAACTCCGGGGGCTATAATTCACCCCTCCACTTT; cdr3_aa: CSANSGGYNSPLHF; d_call: NA; clone_size: once; j_call: TRBJ1-6; v_call: TRBV20-1
cdr3_nt: TGTGCCAGCAGTCCAATAGGGACAGGGGGCTCGAGTTGGTACTTC; cdr3_aa: CASSPIGTGGSSWYF; d_call: TRBD1; clone_size: NA; j_call: TRBJ2-5; v_call: TRBV27
cdr3_nt: TGCGCCAGCAGCCATGGACGGGGCCCTCTCAGAACGCTGGCCAACGTCCTGACTTTC; cdr3_aa: CASSHGRGPLRTLANVLTF; d_call: NA; clone_size: few; j_call: TRBJ2-6; v_call: TRBV4-1
cdr3_nt: TGTGCCAGCAGTGAAGCGCTTCGGGACGCACAACCAAACACTGAAGCTTTCTTT; cdr3_aa: CASSEALRDAQPNTEAFF; d_call: NA; clone_size: NA; j_call: TRBJ1-1; v_call: TRBV7-9
cdr3_nt: TGTGCCAGCAGCCACCCCGGACTAGCGGGAGTACGGGAGTACGAGCAGTACTTC; cdr3_aa: CASSHPGLAGVREYEQYF; d_call: TRBD2; clone_size: NA; j_call: TRBJ2-7; v_call: TRBV3-1